The rows below give T cell receptor beta chains drawn from one sample of a study of preoperative IRX-2 immunotherapy in early breast cancer. The protocol was immunoSEQ multiplex PCR, while the TCRdb copy is restricted to in-frame clones and leaves out a portion. The table records around 25,000 clones, nearly 80% of them present only once. Material: lymph node tissue, obtained before IRX-2 immunotherapy. All receptors come from a human donor with breast cancer. CDR3s include the opening cysteine and the closing phenylalanine or tryptophan. Each record gives: V gene, D gene, J gene, clone size, CDR3 protein, CDR3 DNA. A D gene is named only where the DNA matches it firmly. Part of the rows lack a size; the others show once, few, many or a class for expanded clones.

TRBV5-1	NA	TRBJ1-1	NA	CASSWAAAENTEAFF	TGCGCCAGCAGCTGGGCGGCAGCGGAGAACACTGAAGCTTTCTTT
TRBV19	NA	TRBJ1-2	NA	CASSPSGGIRGLDGYTF	TGTGCCAGTAGCCCCAGTGGCGGGATCAGGGGTCTTGATGGCTACACCTTC
TRBV7-1	NA	TRBJ2-3	NA	CASSLPVVEDTQYF	TGTGCCAGCAGCTTGCCTGTGGTAGAAGATACGCAGTATTTT
TRBV6-8	TRBD1	TRBJ2-5	NA	CASSNDRGETQYF	TGTGCCAGCAGTAACGACAGGGGAGAGACCCAGTACTTC
TRBV5-1	TRBD1	TRBJ1-2	NA	CASSFGQGAVDGYTF	TGCGCCAGCAGCTTCGGACAGGGGGCGGTCGATGGCTACACCTTC
TRBV14	NA	TRBJ1-4	NA	CASSQGPGDKLFF	TGTGCCAGCAGCCAGGGCCCAGGGGACAAACTGTTTTTT
TRBV19	TRBD1	TRBJ1-6	NA	CASSFTGTGQNSPLHF	TGTGCCAGTAGTTTCACCGGGACAGGTCAAAATTCACCCCTCCACTTT
TRBV19	TRBD1	TRBJ1-1	NA	CASSTRTGGNTEAFF	TGTGCCAGTAGTACCCGGACAGGGGGTAACACTGAAGCTTTCTTT
TRBV5-1	NA	TRBJ2-2	NA	CASSLEPGRNTGELFF	TGCGCCAGCAGCTTGGAGCCGGGACGGAACACCGGGGAGCTGTTTTTT
TRBV18	TRBD1	TRBJ1-2	NA	CASSRNKQGPTNYGYTF	TGTGCCAGCTCACGGAACAAACAGGGGCCAACTAACTATGGCTACACCTTC
TRBV11-3	NA	TRBJ2-5	NA	CASSLRGRESETQYF	TGTGCCAGCAGCTTGCGGGGAAGGGAATCGGAGACCCAGTACTTC
TRBV11-3	NA	TRBJ1-1	NA	CASSSGGTPNTEAFF	TGTGCCAGCAGCTCCGGGGGGACACCGAACACTGAAGCTTTCTTT
TRBV28	TRBD1	TRBJ2-1	NA	CASSLIGTGANEQFF	TGTGCCAGCAGTTTAATTGGGACAGGGGCCAATGAGCAGTTCTTC
TRBV6-8	NA	TRBJ1-3	NA	CASTGAGNTIYF	TGTGCCAGCACCGGGGCCGGAAACACCATATATTTT
TRBV28	TRBD2	TRBJ2-3	NA	CASSVAGGKITDTQYF	TGTGCCAGCAGTGTAGCGGGGGGGAAGATTACAGATACGCAGTATTTT
TRBV18	NA	TRBJ2-6	few	CASSPVTGASSGANVLTF	TGTGCCAGCTCACCTGTCACAGGCGCTAGCTCTGGGGCCAACGTCCTGACTTTC
TRBV28	NA	TRBJ2-3	NA	CASFRTNRPSTDTQYF	TGTGCCAGTTTCAGGACAAATCGCCCATCCACAGATACGCAGTATTTT
TRBV6-8	NA	TRBJ1-2	once	CASSYVASSNYGYTF	TGTGCCAGCAGTTACGTAGCGTCCAGTAACTATGGCTACACCTTC
TRBV23-1	NA	TRBJ1-2	NA	CASSPGPLNGYTF	TGCGCCAGCAGCCCGGGGCCGCTCAATGGCTACACCTTC
TRBV18	TRBD2	TRBJ2-7	NA	CASSPKDLSTSGGRPYEQYF	TGTGCCAGCTCACCAAAAGACCTGAGTACGAGCGGGGGGCGACCCTACGAGCAGTACTTC
TRBV19	TRBD1	TRBJ2-7	NA	CASSIVGQGAYEQYF	TGTGCCAGTAGTATAGTGGGACAGGGGGCCTACGAGCAGTACTTC
TRBV5-1	TRBD1	TRBJ1-2	NA	CASSLDYRGPGYTF	TGCGCCAGCAGCTTGGATTACAGGGGTCCTGGCTACACCTTC
TRBV4-1	TRBD2	TRBJ2-1	NA	CASSQDWKAGGRYNEQFF	TGCGCCAGCAGCCAAGATTGGAAAGCGGGGGGCCGCTACAATGAGCAGTTCTTC
TRBV11-3	NA	TRBJ1-4	NA	CASSAAATNEKLFF	TGTGCCAGCAGCGCGGCAGCAACTAATGAAAAACTGTTTTTT
TRBV19	TRBD1	TRBJ1-2	NA	CASSADRGFYGYTF	TGTGCCAGTAGTGCCGACAGGGGTTTCTACGGCTACACCTTC
TRBV19	NA	TRBJ1-1	NA	CASRLQSNTEAFF	TGTGCCAGTAGATTACAGTCGAACACTGAAGCTTTCTTT
TRBV18	TRBD1	TRBJ1-6	NA	CASSPWGQGNNSPLHF	TGTGCCAGCTCACCATGGGGACAGGGAAATAATTCACCCCTCCACTTT
TRBV23-1	NA	TRBJ2-1	once	CASSQDGPSYNEQFF	TGCGCCAGCAGCCAAGACGGACCTTCCTACAATGAGCAGTTCTTC
TRBV18	TRBD1	TRBJ1-1	few	CASSNDRVREAFF	TGTGCCAGCTCAAATGACAGGGTCCGTGAAGCTTTCTTT
TRBV6-8	TRBD1	TRBJ1-4	NA	CASSAEDREKLFF	TGTGCCAGCAGTGCAGAGGACAGGGAAAAACTGTTTTTT
TRBV6-8	NA	TRBJ1-2	NA	CASSLSLYGYTF	TGTGCCAGCAGTCTTAGTCTCTATGGCTACACCTTC
TRBV23-1	TRBD1	TRBJ2-7	NA	CASSMGQFYEQYF	TGCGCCAGCAGCATGGGACAGTTCTACGAGCAGTACTTC
TRBV5-1	NA	TRBJ1-4	NA	CARLYYGLSEKLFF	TGCGCCAGACTCTACTATGGACTGTCTGAAAAACTGTTTTTT
TRBV6-8	TRBD1	TRBJ1-1	NA	CASRRTGGVGEAFF	TGTGCCAGCAGACGAACAGGGGGCGTGGGTGAAGCTTTCTTT
TRBV19	TRBD1	TRBJ1-6	NA	CASSMDRANSPLHF	TGTGCCAGTAGTATGGACAGGGCGAATTCACCCCTCCACTTT
TRBV6-8	NA	TRBJ1-2	NA	CASKESGREDGYTF	TGTGCCAGCAAAGAATCGGGACGAGAAGATGGCTACACCTTC
TRBV5-1	TRBD1	TRBJ1-2	NA	CASSYRDRGFNYGYTF	TGCGCCAGCAGCTACCGGGACAGGGGTTTTAACTATGGCTACACCTTC
TRBV18	NA	TRBJ1-5	NA	CASSSTGPGQPQHF	TGTGCCAGCTCATCGACAGGCCCCGGTCAGCCCCAGCATTTT
TRBV7-5	NA	TRBJ1-1	few	CASSLLGTVGEAFF	TGTGCCAGCAGCTTACTCGGGACAGTGGGGGAAGCTTTCTTT
TRBV5-1	TRBD1	TRBJ1-1	NA	CASSLGGQGDTEAFF	TGCGCCAGCAGCTTGGGGGGACAGGGTGACACTGAAGCTTTCTTT
TRBV5-1	NA	TRBJ1-2	NA	CASSSATANYGYTF	TGCGCCAGCAGCTCGGCGACGGCTAACTATGGCTACACCTTC
TRBV14	TRBD1	TRBJ2-1	NA	CASSQEETLEGAPYNEQFF	TGTGCCAGCAGCCAAGAAGAGACGTTAGAGGGGGCCCCTTACAATGAGCAGTTCTTC
TRBV11-3	TRBD1	TRBJ2-1	NA	CASSSGQGWTYNEQFF	TGTGCCAGCAGCTCGGGACAGGGATGGACCTACAATGAGCAGTTCTTC
TRBV11-3	NA	TRBJ1-6	NA	CASSLAPTPYNSPLHF	TGTGCCAGCAGCTTGGCCCCGACACCCTATAATTCACCCCTCCACTTT
TRBV5-1	NA	TRBJ2-7	NA	CASSLGWSGVYEQYF	TGCGCCAGCAGCTTGGGCTGGTCAGGGGTTTACGAGCAGTACTTC
TRBV11-3	NA	TRBJ1-1	NA	CASSFRRTGSPAFF	TGTGCCAGCAGCTTTCGGAGAACAGGGAGTCCAGCTTTCTTT
TRBV11-3	NA	TRBJ2-6	NA	CASTRGPSGVSGANVLTF	TGTGCCAGCACCCGGGGACCCTCAGGGGTCTCTGGGGCCAACGTCCTGACTTTC